This T cell receptor beta chain was sequenced for a study of T cell repertoires in cytomegalovirus infection (dated by TCRdb to the late 2010s). For the study in its entirety: The peptide stimulations were aimed at well-studied HLA-B-restricted epitopes as well as recently identified HLA-C-restricted CMV epitopes, whose presentation resists viral immunomodulation. The HLA type of each donor mattered for the analysis, because public TCR beta signatures pointed to carriage of CMV infection along with the matching HLA type. General findings and caveats noted by the study authors: The ex vivo response was dominated by HLA-C-restricted CMV-specific TCR beta clonotypes, which also provided the single most frequent clonotype in two of eight donors. Carriers of CMV infection plus the relevant HLA type were discriminated by the cumulative frequency of public TCR beta family members in the study cohort and in an independent 352-donor cohort.

This clonotype was seen more than once but under ten times. No cognate antigen has been identified for it. Base qualities were left out, and no much larger clone turns up one base away. The sequencing machine was an Illumina HiSeq 1500. Using fastp at Q25 and MiXCR, TCRdb reprocessed the public reads and kept productive beta chains. Each record represents a unique CDR3 protein, reported with the most common genes and DNA among its rows. The sample has 400,000 to 600,000 distinct CDR3 sequences on record, approximately 46% of them singletons. Around 45% of the sample is held by the ten biggest clonotypes. Spanning cysteine to phenylalanine, the CDR3 consists of 17 amino acids. Solely the CDR3 DNA is kept, with 51 bases framed from the first base. Relative to germline, V is 6 bases shorter and J is 2 bases shorter, with 20 bases between their ends. The sample's treatment or condition label, decoded: in vitro stimulation with specific CMV peptide epitopes to enrich CMV-specific T cells.

The chain is encoded by TRBV12-3 or TRBV12-4 joined to TRBJ2-1; the D gene is perhaps TRBD2, from 6 matching bases. The TCR originated in a human donor in good health (CMV status not recorded). Some clones in this sample may be carry-over from other donors' samples. The sequences come from cultured PBMCs, collected from culture after CMV antigen stimulation. The nucleotide sequence is TGTGCCAGCAGCCTAAACGGGTGGAGGGATACCTACAATGAGCAGTTCTTC. This codes for CASSLNGWRDTYNEQFF.